This TCR beta chain was documented in a study of T-cell memory formation after mild COVID-19. With constant-segment primers, 5'RACE yielded cDNA libraries of TCR alpha and TCR beta that carried sample barcodes and UMIs. TCRdb recomputed calls from the 5' RACE reads with MiXCR, one row per CDR3 protein. Of around 80,000 distinct CDR3 sequences in the sample, about 15% were seen once. The germline V gene encodes CDR1 SGHRS and CDR2 YFSETQ. The V gene lost 5 bases and the J gene lost 0 bases, with 15 bases spanning the gap. CDR3 length: 15 residues. Sequencing input: PBMCs or a T cell subset sorted from them (not recorded which). The origin of this receptor is an adult woman who had mild COVID-19 (a few samples of this study predate the infection). Cell type and time point are not known. The chain has TRBV5-1 and TRBJ2-7, with TRBD2 as a possible D gene (6 bases). The CDR3 DNA is TGCGCCAGCAGTGTCCGGGACTTTAGCTCCTACGAGCAGTACTTC. Its translation: CASSVRDFSSYEQYF.